The T cell receptor beta chain under discussion was sequenced for a study of OX40 agonist ivuxolimab in advanced cancers. Study-wide context: Ivuxolimab, which targeted the costimulatory receptor OX40 (CD134), was an agonistic, fully human IgG2 monoclonal antibody. The paper covers the monotherapy dose-escalation part of the phase I ivuxolimab trial, which included N of about 50 patients. Prior anti-PD-1, anti-PD-L1 or anti-CTLA-4 therapy was permitted, and checkpoint inhibitors had been received by more than 35% of dose-escalation patients. In the dose-escalation cohort, around four fifths of patients were male, and the mean age was roughly 56 years with a range of about 20 to 79. Among the approximately 50 dose-escalation patients, around 19 had hepatocellular carcinoma, approximately 15 melanoma, 9 renal cell carcinoma and 9 head and neck cancer. The purpose of peripheral TCRbeta sequencing was to test whether ivuxolimab changed TCR sequence diversity and led to clonal T-cell expansion. Intravenous ivuxolimab was administered to patients every 2 weeks at six dose levels: 0.01, 0.1, 0.3, 1.5, 3 and 10 mg/kg. Partial responses were achieved by three dose-escalation patients, of whom one had hepatocellular carcinoma and two had cutaneous melanoma.

Of note for this clone: The antigen this receptor binds is unknown. It has no much larger one-base neighbor in the sample; base qualities were not kept.

For sequencing of the TCRbeta CDR3 region, genomic DNA was extracted from the sorted cells. TCRbeta CDR3 regions were sequenced using the immunoSEQ Assay. TCRdb took over this immuneACCESS table, retaining in-frame rearrangements with V and J assigned. Such tables are incomplete; in checked studies, under half of the missing clones stem from an unresolved V gene, and the remainder is unexplained. Recorded for this sample are tens of thousands of clones; around nine tenths of them occurred a single time. In total, the top ten clones hold more than 0.3% of the sample. The research as a whole found: Low levels of normalized T-cell clonal expansion were also seen in some patients who did not respond. The antigen specificity of the clonally expanded peripheral T cells was not determined. After ivuxolimab, CD8+ T cells had more expanded clones than CD4+ T cells on average. In the 0.1-3.0 mg/kg groups, partial responders had among the lowest normalized peripheral clonal expansion, particularly in CD8+ T cells. At doses from 0.1 to 3.0 mg/kg, clonal expansion was seen in both CD4+ and CD8+ blood T cells between baseline and week 6.

Patients with a history of autoimmune disease or receiving systemic immunosuppression were excluded from the trial. In every dose cohort, peripheral blood was drawn for TCR sequencing at baseline, cycle 4 day 1, and cycle 7 day 1. The samples were drawn from a first-in-human, open-label, multicenter phase I dose-escalation trial of ivuxolimab. Adults with locally advanced or metastatic melanoma, renal cell, hepatocellular, or head and neck squamous cell carcinoma were enrolled in the trial. Before TCR sequencing, CD4+ T cells and CD8+ T cells from peripheral blood were sorted into separate populations. Measured from the cysteine to the phenylalanine, the CDR3 is 16 residues long. Only CDR3 DNA is held: 48 bases, read in frame from base 1.

The receptor comes from an adult with an advanced solid tumor such as melanoma, head and neck, liver or kidney cancer. This receptor chain uses TRBV21-1 and TRBJ2-7; no check of the table's D call, TRBD2, against the DNA was made. TRBV21-1 is flagged as a pseudogene. Sequenced material: CD4+ or CD8+ T cells sorted from blood, taken in a trial of the OX40 agonist ivuxolimab. The CDR3 here reads CASSNNPGPSLYEQYF. The DNA sequence follows: TGTGCCAGCAGCAATAACCCGGGCCCTAGCCTCTACGAGCAGTACTTC.